These 16 T cell receptor beta chains originate from one sample sequenced in a study of blood T cell repertoires in COVID-19. Using immunoSEQ multiplex PCR, the repertoire was profiled, and TCRdb retains in-frame clones only, with some absent. Among some 140,000 clones listed, roughly 80% were seen once. Sequenced input: peripheral blood. Receptor source: a man aged 55 to 70 who had recovered from COVID-19.

The chain uses TRBV2 and TRBJ2-2, with 8 nucleotides matching TRBD2. Trimming removed 6 bases from V and 3 bases from J; junction bases left unmatched: 3. The CDR3 loop spans 14 amino acids. Germline CDR1 reads SNHLY; CDR2 reads FYNNEI. CDR3: CASRILADTGELFF. CDR3 nucleotides: TGTGCCAGCAGGATACTAGCGGACACCGGGGAGCTGTTTTTT.

The CDR3 nucleotides read TGTGCCAGTAGCACTATACAGGGCGATGGCTACACCTTC. It encodes CASSTIQGDGYTF. The V gene is TRBV19, the J gene TRBJ1-2; maybe TRBD1 (6 bases). The V and J ends lost 6 bases and 6 bases respectively, with 14 bases between them. The CDR3 runs 13 residues. The germline V gene encodes CDR1 LNHDA and CDR2 SQIVND (reference sequence).

The chain employs TRBV11-3 and TRBJ2-2; unclear D gene. V was pared by 1 base and J by 6 bases, with 6 bases between. The CDR3 covers 13 residues. The germline V gene has CDR1 SGHNT and CDR2 YENEEA. Here the CDR3 reads CASSLGGPGELFF. CDR3 bases: TGTGCCAGCAGCTTAGGTGGGCCCGGGGAGCTGTTTTTT.

The chain recombines TRBV28 with TRBJ2-4; unclear D gene. Trimming shortened V by 3 bases and J by 5 bases, and 17 bases separated the two germline ends. Germline lookup yields CDR1 MDHEN and CDR2 SYDVKM. The CDR3 extends over 16 amino acids. The CDR3 here is CASSFFSGTRENIQYF. The CDR3 DNA follows: TGTGCCAGCAGTTTTTTTTCCGGCACACGGGAAAACATTCAGTACTTC.

The rearrangement uses TRBV2 and TRBJ2-2, with D possibly matching TRBD2 (6 bases). V was trimmed by 6 bases and J by 5 bases, leaving 10 bases between them. Germline assignment: CDR1 SNHLY and CDR2 FYNNEI. CDR3 length equals 13 residues. The CDR3: CASRVGRTGELFF. For the CDR3, the DNA is TGTGCCAGCAGGGTAGGGAGGACCGGGGAGCTGTTTTTT.

The chain recombines TRBV4-1 with TRBJ1-1; 9 nucleotides agree with TRBD1. Looked up from germline, CDR1 is MGHRA and CDR2 is YSYEKL. J was trimmed by 4 bases and V by 1 base; bases with no gene match: 10. The length of the CDR3 is 17 residues. The CDR3 DNA sequence: TGCGCCAGCAGCCAAGTGGGCACAGGGGGCTCGGGCACTGAAGCTTTCTTT. This encodes CASSQVGTGGSGTEAFF.

The chain links TRBV28 to TRBJ2-7, with 8 bases matching TRBD2. CDR1 and CDR2 (germline): MDHEN, SYDVKM. This CDR3 region has 16 residues. With 2 bases clipped from V and 2 bases from J, the junction kept 8 bases outside the gene matches. As DNA, the CDR3 is TGTGCCAGCAGTTTAGGCGGTGAAGCGGGGGCCTACGAGCAGTACTTC. Its translation is CASSLGGEAGAYEQYF. Based on the CDR3 plus reference TRBV28 and TRBJ2-7, the full variable domain is DVKVTQSSRYLVKRTGEKVFLECVQDMDHENMFWYRQDPGLGLRLIYFSYDVKMKEKGDIPEGYSVSREKKERFSLILESASTNQTSMYLCASSLGGEAGAYEQYFGPGTRLTVT.

The chain recombines TRBV3-1 (or the pseudogene TRBV3-2) with TRBJ1-3; 7 nucleotides match TRBD1. The germline V gene has CDR1 LGHDT and CDR2 YNNKEL (reference sequence). This CDR3 is built from 16 residues. With V trimmed by 0 bases and J by 4 bases, 6 bases remained unmatched. CDR3 sequence (DNA): TGTGCCAGCAGCCAAGATGATCACAGGGGCGGAAACACCATATATTTT. Translated, it gives CASSQDDHRGGNTIYF.

The chain has TRBV7-9 and TRBJ2-5, with 7 bases aligning to TRBD1. J was trimmed by 2 bases and V by 3 bases; bases with no gene match: 3. This CDR3 has 14 amino acids. Germline CDR1 SEHNR, CDR2 FQNEAQ (reference sequence). The DNA for the CDR3 is TGTGCCAGCAGCTTGGGGACAGATCAAGAGACCCAGTACTTC. It is translated as CASSLGTDQETQYF. The full variable domain, its missing parts supplied by reference TRBV7-9 and TRBJ2-5, is DTGVSQNPRHKITKRGQNVTFRCDPISEHNRLYWYRQTLGQGPEFLTYFQNEAQLEKSRLLSDRFSAERPKGSFSTLEIQRTEQGDSAMYLCASSLGTDQETQYFGPGTRLLVL.

The V call is TRBV9, the J call TRBJ2-7; 9 positions match TRBD1. This CDR3 spans 15 amino acids. V shed 4 bases, J shed 6 bases, and the junction held 11 bases outside the gene matches. Germline V gene sequence: CDR1 SGDLS, CDR2 YYNGEE. For the CDR3, the DNA is TGTGCCAGCAGCCCCTACTCGACAGGGGGTTTCGAGCAGTACTTC. Amino acid sequence: CASSPYSTGGFEQYF.

CDR3 amino acids: CASSAPGTVETQYF. CDR3 DNA sequence: TGTGCCAGCAGCGCTCCCGGGACAGTAGAGACCCAGTACTTC. The V gene is TRBV9, the J gene TRBJ2-5; 7 bases are shared with TRBD1. Germline V gives CDR1 SGDLS, CDR2 YYNGEE. The CDR3 is made up of 14 amino acids. The V gene end was trimmed by 3 bases and the J gene end by 4 bases; junction bases not matched to a gene: 6.

As for this clone: One junction end does not reproduce the germline sequence, and a read error may be involved. The chain combines TRBV2 with TRBJ1-5, with D perhaps TRBD1 (5 bases). The CDR3 covers 16 residues. Germline-derived CDR1 and CDR2 are SNHLY and FYNNEI. The CDR3 protein is CASREVGGGINQPQHF. The DNA for the CDR3 is TGTGCCAGCAGGGAAGTAGGCGGGGGGATCAATCAGCCCCAGCATTTT.

This chain links TRBV25-1 with TRBJ2-6; D call uncertain. V lost 1 base and J lost 3, with 10 bases in between. Germline V gene lookup returns CDR1 MGHDK and CDR2 SYGVNS. This CDR3 comprises 16 residues. The CDR3 nucleotides read TGTGCCAGCAGTGAATTAGAAGCTTTTGGGGCCAACGTCCTGACTTTC. Translating it yields CASSELEAFGANVLTF.

The chain carries TRBV5-1 and TRBJ2-3, with TRBD2 identical over 9 bases. V shed 1 base, J shed 2 bases, and the junction held 8 bases outside the gene matches. In germline, CDR1 is SGHRS, CDR2 YFSETQ. The CDR3 has 17 residues. CDR3 DNA sequence: TGCGCCAGCAGCTTGTATGGAGCGGGAGGCGCCACAGATACGCAGTATTTT. It translates to CASSLYGAGGATDTQYF.

The rearrangement joins TRBV19 to TRBJ1-1; D is uncertain. This CDR3 has 11 amino acids. CDR1 LNHDA and CDR2 SQIVND come from the germline V gene (reference sequence). Trimming shortened V by 6 bases and J by 6 bases, and 8 bases separated the two germline ends. CDR3: CASRFQAEAFF. In DNA form, the CDR3 reads TGTGCCAGTAGGTTCCAGGCTGAAGCTTTCTTT.

The gene calls are TRBV27 and TRBJ1-2, with 9 bases identical to TRBD1. Germline loops: CDR1 MNHEY, CDR2 SMNVEV (reference sequence). The CDR3 spans 15 residues. Losses at the gene ends were 5 bases for V and 4 bases for J; bases not matched to a gene: 8. The CDR3 reads CASSPDRDRVYGYTF. DNA for the CDR3: TGTGCCAGCAGTCCTGACCGGGACAGGGTCTATGGCTACACCTTC.